This is a list of T cell receptor beta chains from one sample in a study of blood T cells in healthy people across ages. TCRdb processed the 5' RACE reads anew with MiXCR; each CDR3 protein has one entry. The sample lists 700,000 to 850,000 distinct CDR3 sequences; less than 70% were seen once. The sequencing input was blood. Every receptor here comes from an older man in good health. Both conserved end residues are part of each CDR3. A D gene is named only where the DNA matches it firmly. A clone size is listed for some rows: how often the clone was seen (once, few, many), or a class if it is expanded.

few,TRBV12-3/TRBV12-4,TRBJ2-1,.,CASSLLGSGEQFF,TGTGCCAGCAGTTTATTGGGATCGGGTGAGCAGTTCTTC
.,TRBV7-9,TRBJ2-3,TRBD2,CASSLVEGPLAGADTQYF,TGTGCCAGCAGCTTAGTGGAGGGGCCGCTAGCGGGAGCAGATACGCAGTATTTT
.,TRBV20-1,TRBJ2-5,.,CSAREASGEQYF,TGCAGTGCTAGAGAGGCTTCTGGTGAGCAGTACTTC
once,TRBV11-2,TRBJ2-7,TRBD1,CASSQAAGGLYEQYF,TGTGCCAGCAGCCAGGCGGCAGGGGGTCTTTACGAGCAGTACTTC
.,TRBV18,TRBJ2-3,.,CASFTRIGDTQYF,TGTGCCAGCTTCACCAGGATCGGAGATACGCAGTATTTT
.,TRBV12-3/TRBV12-4,TRBJ2-3,.,CASSLGGTGVTQYF,TGTGCCAGCAGTTTAGGTGGGACGGGTGTTACGCAGTATTTT
few,TRBV9,TRBJ2-1,TRBD2,CASSPRTSGSNEQFF,TGTGCCAGCAGTCCTCGGACTAGCGGGAGTAATGAGCAGTTCTTC
.,TRBV7-2,TRBJ1-2,.,CASSSGGVAYGYTF,TGTGCCAGCAGCTCCGGAGGGGTCGCCTATGGCTACACCTTC
.,TRBV5-1,TRBJ2-1,TRBD2,CASSLDSGRGGEQFF,TGTGCCAGCAGCTTGGATAGCGGGAGGGGAGGAGAGCAGTTCTTT
.,TRBV5-1,TRBJ1-2,.,CASRGGEQSNYGYTF,TGCGCCAGCCGCGGGGGCGAACAATCTAACTATGGCTACACCTTC
.,TRBV12-3/TRBV12-4,TRBJ2-5,.,CASSPVGSQPQYQETQYF,TGTGCCAGCAGCCCTGTGGGGAGCCAGCCCCAGTACCAAGAGACCCAGTACTTC
.,TRBV12-3/TRBV12-4,TRBJ1-2,.,CASSVAVFNGYTF,TGTGCCAGCAGTGTAGCGGTGTTCAACGGCTACACCTTC
.,TRBV20-1,TRBJ2-1,.,CSATRSSNEQFF,TGCAGTGCCACAAGATCGTCAAATGAGCAGTTCTTC
.,TRBV15,TRBJ2-5,.,CATSRDSGGAMGTQYF,TGTGCCACCAGCAGAGATTCCGGAGGGGCGATGGGGACCCAGTACTTC
.,TRBV10-3,TRBJ2-5,.,CAISPRLGAGAEETQYF,TGTGCCATCAGCCCTAGGTTAGGGGCAGGGGCCGAAGAGACCCAGTACTTC
once,TRBV6-1,TRBJ2-5,TRBD2,CASSGGRVGQETQYF,TGTGCCAGCAGTGGGGGGAGGGTGGGCCAAGAGACCCAGTACTTC
few,TRBV7-9,TRBJ2-3,TRBD2,CASSRPGLAARYAYF,TGTGCCAGCAGCCGCCCGGGACTAGCCGCTAGATACGCGTATTTT
.,TRBV6-1,TRBJ1-5,.,CASSPRRGGLNQPQHF,TGTGCCAGCAGTCCCCGAAGGGGAGGGCTCAATCAGCCCCAGCATTTT
.,TRBV5-1,TRBJ2-2,TRBD1,CASSLERQGSGELFF,TGCGCCAGCAGCCTCGAACGACAGGGCTCCGGGGAGCTGTTTTTT
many,TRBV7-2,TRBJ2-3,.,CASSFSQGEGSTDTQYF,TGTGCCAGCAGCTTTTCACAGGGAGAAGGAAGCACAGATACGCAGTATTTT
.,TRBV29-1,TRBJ2-5,.,CSVGGQGHGETQYF,TGCAGCGTGGGGGGTCAGGGCCACGGAGAGACCCAGTACTTC
.,TRBV5-1,TRBJ1-2,TRBD1,CASSLEGAVYGYTF,TGCGCCAGCAGCTTGGAGGGGGCTGTCTATGGCTACACCTTC
.,TRBV9,TRBJ2-1,.,CASSPRPEFEQFF,TGTGCCAGCAGCCCACGGCCCGAGTTTGAGCAGTTCTTC
.,TRBV6-6,TRBJ2-1,.,CASSPPDSWSSYNEQFF,TGTGCCAGCAGTCCTCCGGACAGCTGGAGCTCCTACAATGAGCAGTTCTTC
.,TRBV12-3/TRBV12-4,TRBJ2-5,.,CASRPGTLGGETQYF,TGTGCCAGCAGACCCGGGACCTTAGGCGGGGAGACCCAGTACTTC
few,TRBV7-9,TRBJ2-7,.,CASTETGLSYEQYF,TGTGCCAGCACCGAAACCGGACTCTCCTACGAGCAGTACTTC
once,TRBV7-2,TRBJ2-1,.,CASSLMGDSSYEQFF,TGTGCCAGCAGCTTAATGGGTGATAGCTCCTACGAGCAGTTCTTC
few,TRBV20-1,TRBJ2-5,.,CSAGGGTLYQETQYF,TGCAGTGCCGGGGGCGGAACTCTGTACCAAGAGACCCAGTACTTC
few,TRBV5-1,TRBJ1-1,.,CASSLRADTEAFF,TGCGCCAGCAGCTTGAGGGCTGACACTGAAGCTTTCTTT
.,TRBV7-2,TRBJ2-4,.,CASSLEASGPFLEQYF,TGTGCCAGCAGCTTAGAAGCGTCGGGACCCTTTCTTGAGCAGTACTTC
.,TRBV20-1,TRBJ2-7,TRBD1,CSAHGQGATYEQYF,TGCAGTGCTCATGGACAGGGGGCAACCTACGAGCAGTACTTC
.,TRBV5-5,TRBJ2-3,.,CASSQLPPGWRAPPNTQYF,TGTGCCAGCAGCCAGCTCCCCCCAGGATGGCGAGCCCCACCAAATACGCAGTATTTT
.,TRBV7-9,TRBJ2-7,TRBD2,CASTSGRYEQYF,TGTGCCAGCACGAGCGGGAGGTACGAGCAGTACTTC
.,TRBV3-1,TRBJ2-7,.,CASTRDLGTYEQYF,TGTGCCAGCACCCGGGACCTAGGAACCTACGAGCAGTACTTC
.,TRBV2,TRBJ2-1,TRBD2,CASNSGRVNEQFF,TGTGCCAGCAACAGCGGGAGAGTGAATGAGCAGTTCTTC
.,TRBV27,TRBJ1-4,.,CASSLSLFRGSEKLFF,TGTGCCAGCAGTTTATCGTTATTCCGAGGGAGCGAAAAACTGTTTTTT
few,TRBV7-2,TRBJ2-3,.,CASSFVGAERYAYF,TGTGCCAGCAGCTTTGTGGGAGCGGAAAGATACGCGTATTTT
.,TRBV19,TRBJ1-2,.,CASRSTPGRTNYGYTF,TGTGCCAGTAGGAGCACTCCGGGACGGACTAACTATGGCTACACCTTC
few,TRBV12-3/TRBV12-4,TRBJ1-2,TRBD1,CASSRDSKAYGYTF,TGTGCCAGCAGTCGGGACAGCAAAGCCTATGGCTACACCTTC
.,TRBV5-1,TRBJ2-1,TRBD2,CASSLGRRITSDGVNEQFF,TGCGCCAGCAGCTTGGGCCGACGGATAACTAGCGATGGCGTCAATGAGCAGTTCTTC
few,TRBV7-9,TRBJ1-2,.,CAGSLVPGGYTF,TGTGCCGGCAGCTTAGTACCCGGTGGCTACACCTTC
few,TRBV20-1,TRBJ2-3,TRBD1,CSARPDRGTDTQYF,TGCAGTGCTAGACCCGACAGGGGGACAGATACGCAGTATTTT
.,TRBV10-3,TRBJ2-7,TRBD2,CAISDQAGGPSAYF,TGTGCCATCAGTGATCAAGCGGGAGGGCCTAGTGCGTACTTC
.,TRBV6-5,TRBJ2-5,TRBD1,CASSYRGLETQYF,TGTGCCAGCAGTTACAGGGGGCTGGAGACCCAGTACTTC
.,TRBV29-1,TRBJ2-1,.,CSVDPLGLDGQFF,TGCAGCGTGGACCCTCTAGGGCTTGATGGGCAGTTCTTC
.,TRBV6-2/TRBV6-3,TRBJ2-4,.,CASSPTQEIIWEQYF,TGTGCCAGCAGTCCCACCCAGGAGATCATCTGGGAGCAGTACTTC
.,TRBV12-3/TRBV12-4,TRBJ2-1,TRBD2,CASSSGTSGRVRNEQFF,TGTGCCAGCAGTTCGGGTACTAGCGGGAGGGTCCGAAATGAGCAGTTCTTC
.,TRBV11-2,TRBJ2-7,.,CASSGRELGNYEQYF,TGTGCCAGCAGCGGACGCGAGCTGGGGAACTACGAGCAGTACTTC
few,TRBV5-1,TRBJ2-5,TRBD1,CASSHRDSRGETQYF,TGCGCCAGCAGCCACCGGGACAGCCGAGGAGAGACCCAGTACTTC
.,TRBV10-3,TRBJ2-1,TRBD2,CAISEVAGENEQFF,TGTGCCATCAGTGAAGTAGCGGGAGAGAATGAGCAGTTCTTC
.,TRBV5-1,TRBJ2-5,TRBD2,CASGSGGGEEQYF,TGCGCCAGCGGGAGCGGGGGCGGGGAAGAGCAGTACTTC
few,TRBV29-1,TRBJ1-5,.,CSVGSSVNQPQHF,TGCAGCGTTGGATCAAGCGTTAATCAGCCCCAGCATTTT
.,TRBV10-3,TRBJ1-1,.,CAISEGLGTAEAFF,TGTGCCATCAGTGAGGGGCTGGGAACAGCTGAAGCTTTCTTT
.,TRBV6-1,TRBJ1-1,.,CASSAGTVRVTEAFF,TGTGCCAGCAGTGCCGGGACGGTGCGTGTCACTGAAGCTTTCTTT
.,TRBV7-2,TRBJ2-6,.,CASSLSGAIGANVLTF,TGTGCCAGCAGCTTAAGTGGGGCGATCGGGGCCAACGTCCTGACTTTC
.,TRBV20-1,TRBJ2-7,TRBD2,CSARPKPGLAENVYEQYF,TGCAGTGCTAGACCAAAGCCGGGACTAGCGGAAAATGTCTACGAGCAGTACTTC
.,TRBV7-9,TRBJ2-1,.,CASSLTPGLGLVGNEQFF,TGTGCCAGCAGCTTAACCCCCGGGCTAGGTCTTGTTGGGAATGAGCAGTTCTTC
few,TRBV2,TRBJ2-1,.,CASSRGDNEQFF,TGTGCCAGCAGTAGAGGGGACAATGAGCAGTTCTTC